This T cell receptor beta chain was captured by sequencing in a study of blood T cell repertoires in COVID-19 (dated by TCRdb to 2018 to 2021). For the study in its entirety: Samples covering the acute and convalescent phases of COVID-19 were provided by collaborators in the United States, Italy and Spain. The prospective study material was composed of cDNA or gDNA derived from T cells, B-cell-depleted T cells, or PBMCs. Deeply sampled blood TCRbeta repertoires from subjects exposed to, actively infected with, or recovered from COVID-19 were included in the dataset. The repertoires were released in a freely available public database meant as a resource for research on the immune response to SARS-CoV-2. The samples were drawn from two sources: the first 160 participants of the ongoing ImmuneRACE study, and 1,000 to 1,500 subjects contributed by 6 global collaborators. Sample metadata almost always included a de-identified subject ID, COVID-19 status, age in years and sex. Where available, HLA class I and class II types were obtained from metadata supplied by the sample provider rather than from assay-based typing. What the work shows at the level of the full study, not this receptor alone: The amount of clinical and demographic metadata varied by source and participant and was provided uncurated.

To note about this clone: Which antigen it targets is not known. There are no base qualities to consult, and no much larger clone falls within one base.

Collaborating institutions collected whole blood in K2EDTA tubes following their own protocols. For TCRbeta analysis, collaborators shipped samples in one of three forms: frozen whole blood, isolated PBMCs, or DNA extracted from either of those sample types. The immunoSEQ Assay, a bias-controlled multiplex PCR, was used to amplify TCRbeta CDR3 regions from genomic DNA. The original methods were these. Within the assay, amplification of reference gene primers was used to estimate how many nucleated cells each sample contained. Sequence reads were collapsed and filtered to measure the absolute abundance of every unique TCRbeta CDR3 rearrangement. For each sample, productive Simpson clonality was calculated as the square root of Simpson's diversity index across productive rearrangements. TCRdb obtained this table from immuneACCESS and retained in-frame rearrangements with V and J assigned. These tables miss some clones; where compared with another copy, unresolved V genes account for less than half of the shortfall, and the remainder is unexplained. V and J calls and clone size are copied from that table; D and trimming were computed from the DNA. Here the sample has some 120,000 clones; 80% occur a single time. The ten largest clonotypes hold approximately 1.8% of the sample.

Based on the germline V gene, the CDR1 and CDR2 sequences are SQVTM and ANQGSEA. Including the terminal cysteine and phenylalanine, the CDR3 comprises 14 residues. Of the read, only the CDR3 DNA is kept; its 42 bases are in frame from base 1. Compared with germline, V lacks 4 bases and J lacks 2 bases; bases without a gene match: 8. The chain is encoded by TRBV29-1 joined to TRBJ2-7; 7 central bases correspond to TRBD1. Specimen: peripheral blood. This TCR derives from a man in his sixties or seventies with acute or convalescent COVID-19. The DNA sequence reads TGCAGCGTTGTCGAGGGACAGCTAACCTACGAGCAGTACTTC. This gives the protein CSVVEGQLTYEQYF.